Sequencing of this T cell receptor (beta chain) was carried out in a study of CD8 T cells in Susac syndrome. Study-level points and caveats: The authors acknowledged that their TCR sequencing and HLA analysis involved a relatively small number of individuals.

The CDR3 totals 15 residues. V shed 5 bases and J 5 bases; nucleotides not matched to a gene: 11. CDR1 is MDHEN and CDR2 is SYDVKM in the germline V gene. Random hexamers were used to reverse transcribe the RNA input (roughly 0.5 to 1 ug). The TCR beta CDR3 was amplified by immunoSEQ multiplex PCR across 54 Vbeta, 13 Jbeta. TCRdb re-derived calls from the immunoSEQ multiplex PCR reads in MiXCR, one entry per CDR3 protein. The sample consists of fewer than 350,000 distinct CDR3 sequences, 89% of them appearing once. Comments on this clonotype: Its antigen is unknown.

Sequencing of TCR beta drew on CD8+ and CD4+ T cells from blood. FACS was used to enrich TEMRA cells, whereas the CD8+ and CD4+ T cells were obtained by negative isolation. The rearrangement uses TRBV28 and TRBJ1-2; 7 bases agree with TRBD1. The sequenced material came from CD8+ T cells from PBMCs. The receptor's source is a human donor with multiple sclerosis. CDR3 region: CASSGLRQGRYGYTF. The CDR3 bases are TGTGCCAGCAGTGGCCTCAGACAGGGTCGATATGGCTACACCTTC.